The 22 T cell receptor beta chains presented below share a single source sample, sequenced in a study of blood T cell repertoires in COVID-19. Sequencing was performed with immunoSEQ multiplex PCR; in TCRdb, only in-frame clones are kept and a portion is missing. The sample contains around 130,000 clones, just under 85% of which appear only once. Sequencing was carried out using peripheral blood. The receptors originated from a human donor in a cohort sampled during active COVID-19.

The chain uses TRBV4-1 and TRBJ2-7; D possibly corresponds to TRBD1 (6 bases). The CDR3 has 14 residues. Germline CDR1 and CDR2: MGHRA and YSYEKL. V shed 1 base and J shed 3 bases, with 10 bases lying between them. The CDR3 nucleotides are TGCGCCAGCAGCCAAGCAGGGGTCGACTACGAGCAGTACTTC. It encodes CASSQAGVDYEQYF.

DNA for the CDR3: TGCGCCAGCAGCAGAACCGGGACTAGCGACTACGAGCAGTACTTC. Its protein is CASSRTGTSDYEQYF. V is TRBV5-1 and J is TRBJ2-7; TRBD2 matches at 10 bases. J lost 3 bases, V lost 4 bases, and 7 bases had no gene match. Germline lookup yields CDR1 SGHRS and CDR2 YFSETQ. The CDR3 totals 15 residues.

This clone was counted only a few times. The rearrangement links TRBV5-4 to TRBJ2-2; perhaps TRBD1 as D (5 bases). The ends were cut back, 4 bases at V and 5 bases at J, with 9 bases in the middle. The CDR3 has 13 residues. Germline loops: CDR1 SGHNT, CDR2 YYREEE (reference sequence). The CDR3 nucleotides are TGTGCCAGCAGCCTGCAGGGTACCGGGGAGCTGTTTTTT. It yields the protein CASSLQGTGELFF.

V and J are TRBV12-5 and TRBJ1-5, with D possibly TRBD1 on 6 matching bases. V was shortened by 1 base and J by 5 bases, with 12 bases between the two germline ends. CDR3 length equals 15 residues. Germline V gene lookup returns CDR1 LGHNT and CDR2 FRNRAP. The CDR3 nucleotides read TGTGCTAGTGGTTTGGACCACGGGGGGCATCAGCCCCAGCATTTT. Translation gives CASGLDHGGHQPQHF.

The rearrangement links TRBV7-2 to TRBJ1-2, with 7 bases matching TRBD1. The ends lost 1 base at V and 4 bases at J; junction bases unmatched: 3. Germline-derived CDR1 and CDR2 are SGHTA and FQGNSA. This CDR3 spans 14 amino acids. CDR3 sequence reads: CASSLGGQIYGYTF. The CDR3 nucleotides are TGTGCCAGCAGCTTAGGGGGACAGATCTATGGCTACACCTTC.

The chain recombines TRBV5-5 with TRBJ1-3, with TRBD1 identical over 8 bases. J gave up 9 bases and V 4 bases, and 9 bases lay outside the gene matches. CDR3 length: 14 residues. CDR1 is SGHKS, CDR2 YYEKEE, per germline (reference sequence). The CDR3 DNA reads as TGTGCCAGCAGCGCCGGGACAGGCGAGGGCACCATATATTTT. This encodes CASSAGTGEGTIYF.

This clone showed up just a few times. Compared with germline, one end of the junction differs, possibly owing to a read error. This chain links TRBV5-5 with TRBJ2-1; the D gene is possibly TRBD1 (5 bases). This CDR3 is 15 amino acids long. In germline, CDR1 is SGHKS, CDR2 YYEKEE (reference sequence). The CDR3 sequence is CASSLGPSSYNEQFF. CDR3 in DNA: TGTGCCAGCAGTTTGGGGCCCAGCTCCTACAATGAGCAGTTCTTC. Full variable domain (outside the CDR3, taken from reference TRBV5-5 and TRBJ2-1): DAGVTQSPTHLIKTRGQQVTLRCSPISGHKSVSWYQQVLGQGPQFIFQYYEKEERGRGNFPDRFSARQFPNYSSELNVNALLLGDSALYLCASSLGPSSYNEQFFGPGTRLTVL.

The V call is TRBV14, the J call TRBJ2-5; 11 positions agree with TRBD2. There are 16 residues in the CDR3. The V segment lost 4 bases and the J segment 2 bases; nucleotides outside the gene matches: 6. The germline V gene has CDR1 SGHDN and CDR2 FVKESK. CDR3 coding DNA: TGTGCCAGCAGCCCGAGACTAGCGGGGAGGCAAGAGACCCAGTACTTC. Protein sequence: CASSPRLAGRQETQYF.

The chain combines TRBV2 with TRBJ1-2; perhaps TRBD1 as D (6 bases). V shed 6 bases and J shed 4 bases, with 12 bases lying between them. CDR3 size: 13 residues. CDR1 and CDR2 from the germline V gene are SNHLY and FYNNEI. The CDR3 region is CASRVQGVYGYTF. CDR3 DNA: TGTGCCAGCAGGGTACAGGGAGTCTATGGCTACACCTTC.

This sequence joins TRBV29-1 and TRBJ2-7, with 8 bases fitting TRBD2. Germline V gene sequence: CDR1 SQVTM, CDR2 ANQGSEA. V gave up 6 bases and J gave up 5 bases; unmatched junction bases: 6. The CDR3 extends over 12 amino acids. CDR3 sequence (DNA): TGCAGCGTCCGGGGGGGCAACAACGAGCAGTACTTC. Protein: CSVRGGNNEQYF.

The J gene is TRBJ2-7, the V gene TRBV5-5; possibly TRBD2 for D (6 bases). Germline V gene sequence: CDR1 SGHKS, CDR2 YYEKEE (reference sequence). Trimming pared 6 bases from V and 2 bases from J, leaving 15 bases between. The CDR3 is 14 amino acids. Here the CDR3 DNA reads TGTGCCAGCATGATGCGGGGCGGAACCTACGAGCAGTACTTC. It specifies CASMMRGGTYEQYF.

The J gene is TRBJ1-1, the V gene TRBV5-4; 11 bases align to TRBD1. Trimming took 4 bases from V and 6 from J; bases not matched to a gene: 5. From germline, CDR1 is SGHNT and CDR2 YYREEE (reference sequence). This CDR3 contains 14 residues. CDR3 coding DNA: TGTGCCAGCAGCGGGACAGGGGGACCTGCTGAAGCTTTCTTT. The encoded protein is CASSGTGGPAEAFF.

The V and J genes are TRBV3-1 (or the pseudogene TRBV3-2) and TRBJ1-5; D call uncertain. Germline assignment: CDR1 LGHDT and CDR2 YNNKEL (reference sequence). The ends were cut back, 2 bases at V and 4 bases at J, with 12 bases in the middle. This CDR3 contains 15 residues. In nucleotides, the CDR3 is TGTGCCAGCAGCCAAAGCCTGCCACAGAATCAGCCCCAGCATTTT. As protein: CASSQSLPQNQPQHF.

This clone was observed many times. The CDR3 DNA sequence: TGTGCCAGCAGCCGACAGGTCTCGGACACCATATATTTT. Protein product: CASSRQVSDTIYF. This chain uses TRBV3-1 (or the pseudogene TRBV3-2) with TRBJ1-3; a weak D match, TRBD1 (6 bases). CDR1 is LGHDT and CDR2 is YNNKEL in the germline V gene (reference sequence). V dropped 4 bases and J dropped 8 bases, with 12 bases sitting between them. The CDR3 contains 13 residues.

This sequence joins TRBV19 and TRBJ2-1; TRBD2 matches 11 bases. Germline-derived CDR1 and CDR2 are LNHDA and SQIVND (reference sequence). CDR3 length: 15 amino acids. The V gene end was trimmed by 4 bases and the J gene end by 7 bases; junction bases not matched to a gene: 6. The DNA of the CDR3 is TGTGCCAGTAGTACTTTAGCGGGGGGGGGAAATGAGCAGTTCTTC. Protein sequence: CASSTLAGGGNEQFF.

The J gene is TRBJ2-1, the V gene TRBV7-3; 8 bases fit TRBD1. V lost 5 bases and J lost 8; bases outside the gene matches: 8. Germline lookup yields CDR1 SGHTA and CDR2 FQGTGA. The length of the CDR3 is 14 residues. In nucleotides, the CDR3 is TGTGCCAGCAGCCCAGGGGGCGGTGGAGATGAGCAGTTCTTC. This encodes CASSPGGGGDEQFF. The entire variable domain, with the rest obtained from reference TRBV7-3 and TRBJ2-1, is as follows: GAGVSQTPSNKVTEKGKYVELRCDPISGHTALYWYRQSLGQGPEFLIYFQGTGAADDSGLPNDRFFAVRPEGSVSTLKIQRTERGDSAVYLCASSPGGGGDEQFFGPGTRLTVL.

Comment on this clone: A junction boundary mismatches the germline segment, possibly from a read error. The rearrangement links TRBV7-8 to TRBJ2-7; 7 positions match TRBD2. This CDR3 region has 12 residues. Germline V gives CDR1 SGHVS, CDR2 FQNEAQ. The CDR3 nucleotides read TGTGCCAGCAGCTTAGTTGAGCGGGGTGTACACTTC. Residues: CASSLVERGVHF.

This clone was recorded only once. The chain couples TRBV5-1 to TRBJ1-2; 7 bases are a match to TRBD1. Per the germline V gene, CDR1 is SGHRS and CDR2 is YFSETQ. V lost 0 bases and J lost 8; bases outside the gene matches: 4. The CDR3 spans 13 residues. The CDR3 bases are TGCGCCAGCAGCTTGGAGGGGGCGCAGGGCTACACCTTC. Its protein product is CASSLEGAQGYTF.

The genes are TRBV6-6 and TRBJ2-2, with 7 bases fitting TRBD1. Germline lookup yields CDR1 MNHNY and CDR2 SVGAGI (reference sequence). Trimming cost V 2 bases and J 11 bases; bases outside gene matches: 2. This CDR3 has 12 amino acids. The DNA for the CDR3 is TGTGCCAGCAGTTACCGGGACAGCGAGCTGTTTTTT. Protein product: CASSYRDSELFF.

The CDR3 sequence: CASTRGGVNTGELFF. The CDR3 DNA reads as TGTGCCAGCACCCGGGGGGGCGTCAACACCGGGGAGCTGTTTTTT. The gene calls are TRBV3-1 (or the pseudogene TRBV3-2) and TRBJ2-2, with 8 bases fitting TRBD2. Germline-derived CDR1 and CDR2 are LGHDT and YNNKEL (reference sequence). The CDR3 is 15 residues long. Losses at the gene ends were 7 bases for V and 2 bases for J; bases not matched to a gene: 6.

This rearrangement joins TRBV18 to TRBJ1-1; D is perhaps TRBD1 (5 bases). The V end lost 0 bases, the J end lost 3 bases, and 8 bases lay between the germline ends. Germline values: CDR1 KGHSH, CDR2 LQKENI. The length of the CDR3 is 14 residues. The CDR3 bases are TGTGCCAGCTCACCACCTTGGGGGGACACTGAAGCTTTCTTT. Amino acids: CASSPPWGDTEAFF.

V and J are TRBV29-1 and TRBJ2-7, with D perhaps TRBD1 (5 bases). Trimming shortened V by 4 bases and J by 2 bases, and 12 bases separated the two germline ends. CDR3 length equals 13 residues. Looked up from germline, CDR1 is SQVTM and CDR2 is ANQGSEA. The CDR3 reads CSVAGRATYEQYF. CDR3 DNA: TGCAGCGTTGCCGGCAGGGCCACCTACGAGCAGTACTTC.